Listed below are T cell receptor beta chains from one sample, sequenced in a study of cytomegalovirus exposure and HLA in healthy donors. Data came from immunoSEQ multiplex PCR; TCRdb stores just in-frame clones and leaves some out. The sample gives 100,000 to 150,000 clones, about 73% of which show up once; 4% to 5% is in the top ten. Sequencing was done on a sample of PBMCs. The receptor set was obtained from a woman aged 45-65 years in good health and CMV-seropositive. Both conserved end residues are part of each CDR3. D genes are given only for firm matches. The listing skips clone size in some rows; elsewhere it reads once, few, many or a size class.

v_call: TRBV11-3; clone_size: once; d_call: -; j_call: TRBJ2-7; cdr3_aa: CASSLVAGSYEQYF; cdr3_nt: TGTGCCAGCAGCTTAGTTGCAGGGTCCTACGAGCAGTACTTC
v_call: TRBV10-3; clone_size: -; d_call: TRBD2; j_call: TRBJ2-2; cdr3_aa: CAISDREGNTGELFF; cdr3_nt: TGTGCCATCAGTGACAGGGAGGGGAACACCGGGGAGCTGTTTTTT
v_call: TRBV7-8; clone_size: -; d_call: TRBD2; j_call: TRBJ2-7; cdr3_aa: CASSPLAGGYEQYF; cdr3_nt: TGTGCCAGCAGCCCCTTAGCGGGGGGCTACGAGCAGTACTTC
v_call: TRBV30; clone_size: -; d_call: -; j_call: TRBJ2-6; cdr3_aa: CAAAISGANVLTF; cdr3_nt: TGTGCCGCCGCTATCTCTGGGGCCAACGTCCTGACTTTC
v_call: TRBV2; clone_size: -; d_call: -; j_call: TRBJ1-5; cdr3_aa: CASRHRDSNQPQHF; cdr3_nt: TGTGCCAGCAGGCACAGGGATAGCAATCAGCCCCAGCATTTT
v_call: TRBV7-9; clone_size: -; d_call: TRBD1; j_call: TRBJ1-6; cdr3_aa: CASSPLTGDGNSPLHF; cdr3_nt: TGTGCCAGCAGCCCGCTGACAGGGGACGGTAATTCACCCCTCCACTTT
v_call: TRBV4-1; clone_size: -; d_call: -; j_call: TRBJ1-3; cdr3_aa: CASSQVTGGRGNTIYF; cdr3_nt: TGCGCCAGCAGCCAAGTTACAGGCGGCAGGGGAAACACCATATATTTT
v_call: TRBV4-2; clone_size: -; d_call: -; j_call: TRBJ1-4; cdr3_aa: CASSQTRHPGGGEKLFF; cdr3_nt: TGTGCCAGCAGCCAAACACGTCATCCGGGAGGGGGTGAAAAACTGTTTTTT
v_call: TRBV7-7; clone_size: -; d_call: -; j_call: TRBJ2-6; cdr3_aa: CASSLAPGAGANVLTF; cdr3_nt: TGTGCCAGCAGCTTAGCCCCAGGGGCCGGGGCCAACGTCCTGACTTTC
v_call: TRBV28; clone_size: -; d_call: TRBD2; j_call: TRBJ2-7; cdr3_aa: CASGWTSGTYEQYF; cdr3_nt: TGTGCCAGCGGGTGGACTAGCGGAACCTACGAGCAGTACTTC
v_call: TRBV2; clone_size: -; d_call: TRBD1; j_call: TRBJ1-5; cdr3_aa: CASSRQGQGNQPQHF; cdr3_nt: TGTGCCAGCAGTCGACAGGGACAAGGCAATCAGCCCCAGCATTTT
v_call: TRBV5-5; clone_size: -; d_call: -; j_call: TRBJ1-1; cdr3_aa: CASSLSDTEAFF; cdr3_nt: TGTGCCAGCAGCTTGTCGGACACTGAAGCTTTCTTT
v_call: TRBV7-8; clone_size: -; d_call: -; j_call: TRBJ2-5; cdr3_aa: CASSFRRVGGPGLPETQYF; cdr3_nt: TGTGCCAGCAGCTTCCGCCGGGTGGGGGGGCCGGGATTGCCAGAGACCCAGTACTTC
v_call: TRBV5-1; clone_size: -; d_call: -; j_call: TRBJ2-2; cdr3_aa: CASTGENTGELFF; cdr3_nt: TGCGCCAGCACGGGGGAGAACACCGGGGAGCTGTTTTTT
v_call: TRBV4-1; clone_size: -; d_call: -; j_call: TRBJ2-1; cdr3_aa: CASSHNLAGEQFF; cdr3_nt: TGCGCCAGCAGCCACAATCTAGCCGGTGAGCAGTTCTTC
v_call: TRBV12-2; clone_size: -; d_call: -; j_call: TRBJ2-7; cdr3_aa: CASRLAPGQRVYEQYF; cdr3_nt: TGTGCAAGTCGCTTAGCCCCGGGACAGAGGGTCTACGAGCAGTACTTC
v_call: TRBV4-2; clone_size: few; d_call: -; j_call: TRBJ2-1; cdr3_aa: CASSPQGYNEQFF; cdr3_nt: TGTGCCAGCAGCCCCCAGGGTTACAATGAGCAGTTCTTC
v_call: TRBV29-1; clone_size: -; d_call: TRBD1; j_call: TRBJ2-5; cdr3_aa: CSVEAGGGETQYF; cdr3_nt: TGCAGCGTTGAGGCAGGGGGCGGAGAGACCCAGTACTTC
v_call: TRBV7-2; clone_size: -; d_call: -; j_call: TRBJ2-1; cdr3_aa: CASSLNAVPKYNEQFF; cdr3_nt: TGTGCCAGCAGCTTAAATGCGGTCCCCAAATACAATGAGCAGTTCTTC
v_call: TRBV29-1; clone_size: -; d_call: TRBD1; j_call: TRBJ1-2; cdr3_aa: CSVLEDRQGRSGYTF; cdr3_nt: TGCAGCGTCCTAGAAGACAGACAGGGTAGAAGTGGCTACACCTTC
v_call: TRBV4-1; clone_size: few; d_call: -; j_call: TRBJ1-4; cdr3_aa: CASSQGLWNEKLFF; cdr3_nt: TGCGCCAGCAGCCAGGGCCTGTGGAATGAAAAACTGTTTTTT
v_call: TRBV19; clone_size: -; d_call: -; j_call: TRBJ1-5; cdr3_aa: CASSPIGGNQPQHF; cdr3_nt: TGTGCCAGTAGTCCTATAGGAGGCAATCAGCCCCAGCATTTT
v_call: TRBV7-3; clone_size: -; d_call: TRBD2; j_call: TRBJ2-3; cdr3_aa: CASSQTSGASKDTQYF; cdr3_nt: TGTGCCAGCAGCCAAACTAGCGGGGCCTCAAAAGATACGCAGTATTTT
v_call: TRBV2; clone_size: -; d_call: -; j_call: TRBJ1-2; cdr3_aa: CASSEGRGGSDGYTF; cdr3_nt: TGTGCCAGCAGTGAAGGTAGGGGTGGATCGGATGGCTACACCTTC
v_call: TRBV15; clone_size: -; d_call: TRBD2; j_call: TRBJ2-3; cdr3_aa: CATSRALAGGRTDTQYF; cdr3_nt: TGTGCCACCAGCAGAGCGTTAGCGGGGGGCCGCACAGATACGCAGTATTTT
v_call: TRBV5-1; clone_size: -; d_call: -; j_call: TRBJ2-5; cdr3_aa: CASRRQAQQETQYF; cdr3_nt: TGCGCCAGCAGACGGCAGGCCCAACAAGAGACCCAGTACTTC
v_call: TRBV2; clone_size: -; d_call: -; j_call: TRBJ1-2; cdr3_aa: CASSDRGISYGYTF; cdr3_nt: TGTGCCAGCAGTGATCGGGGTATTAGCTATGGCTACACCTTC
v_call: TRBV7-9; clone_size: few; d_call: TRBD2; j_call: TRBJ2-5; cdr3_aa: CASSPTSGEETQYF; cdr3_nt: TGTGCCAGCAGCCCTACTAGCGGAGAAGAGACCCAGTACTTC
v_call: TRBV28; clone_size: -; d_call: TRBD2; j_call: TRBJ2-5; cdr3_aa: CASSLASGERGETQYF; cdr3_nt: TGTGCCAGCAGTTTGGCTAGCGGGGAGAGAGGAGAGACCCAGTACTTC
v_call: TRBV9; clone_size: -; d_call: TRBD1; j_call: TRBJ1-2; cdr3_aa: CASSVIEQGGYGYTF; cdr3_nt: TGTGCCAGCAGCGTAATAGAACAGGGGGGCTATGGCTACACCTTC
v_call: TRBV2; clone_size: -; d_call: -; j_call: TRBJ1-1; cdr3_aa: CASSESHRDTEAFF; cdr3_nt: TGTGCCAGCAGTGAATCCCACAGGGACACTGAAGCTTTCTTT
v_call: TRBV5-6; clone_size: many; d_call: -; j_call: TRBJ1-4; cdr3_aa: CASSLGGIGEKLFF; cdr3_nt: TGTGCCAGCAGCTTAGGCGGTATTGGGGAAAAACTGTTTTTT
v_call: TRBV28; clone_size: once; d_call: TRBD1; j_call: TRBJ1-5; cdr3_aa: CASSMRTGGSGQPQHF; cdr3_nt: TGTGCCAGCAGTATGAGGACAGGGGGCTCTGGTCAGCCCCAGCATTTT
v_call: TRBV2; clone_size: -; d_call: -; j_call: TRBJ2-5; cdr3_aa: CASVKAGPETQYF; cdr3_nt: TGTGCCAGCGTTAAGGCGGGGCCTGAGACCCAGTACTTC
v_call: TRBV7-2; clone_size: -; d_call: -; j_call: TRBJ1-4; cdr3_aa: CASSTRLLGAREKLFF; cdr3_nt: TGTGCCAGCAGCACGAGGCTTCTGGGGGCTCGAGAAAAACTGTTTTTT
v_call: TRBV28; clone_size: once; d_call: -; j_call: TRBJ2-2; cdr3_aa: CASSLAVVITLTGELFF; cdr3_nt: TGTGCCAGCAGTTTAGCAGTCGTTATTACCCTTACCGGGGAGCTGTTTTTT
v_call: TRBV7-2; clone_size: -; d_call: TRBD2; j_call: TRBJ2-7; cdr3_aa: CASSLYSERASGSYEQYF; cdr3_nt: TGTGCCAGCAGCTTATATTCGGAGCGAGCTAGCGGGTCCTACGAGCAGTACTTC
v_call: TRBV6-5; clone_size: -; d_call: -; j_call: TRBJ1-5; cdr3_aa: CASSYSKAGQPQHF; cdr3_nt: TGTGCCAGCAGTTACTCGAAAGCGGGTCAGCCCCAGCATTTT
v_call: TRBV5-1; clone_size: -; d_call: TRBD1; j_call: TRBJ1-6; cdr3_aa: CASSWTGTDPSPLHF; cdr3_nt: TGCGCCAGCAGCTGGACCGGGACAGATCCTTCACCCCTCCACTTT
v_call: TRBV5-4; clone_size: few; d_call: TRBD2; j_call: TRBJ2-7; cdr3_aa: CASRIAGGSSYEQYF; cdr3_nt: TGTGCCAGCAGAATAGCGGGGGGCAGCTCCTACGAGCAGTACTTC
v_call: TRBV28; clone_size: few; d_call: -; j_call: TRBJ1-4; cdr3_aa: CASSPGQFNEKLFF; cdr3_nt: TGTGCCAGCAGCCCCGGACAGTTTAATGAAAAACTGTTTTTT
v_call: TRBV30; clone_size: -; d_call: -; j_call: TRBJ1-5; cdr3_aa: CAWSDSGRAAQHF; cdr3_nt: TGTGCCTGGAGTGACAGCGGACGGGCGGCCCAGCATTTT
v_call: TRBV7-9; clone_size: few; d_call: -; j_call: TRBJ1-3; cdr3_aa: CASISEEGNTIYF; cdr3_nt: TGTGCCAGCATCTCAGAGGAGGGAAACACCATATATTTT
v_call: TRBV11-2; clone_size: -; d_call: TRBD1; j_call: TRBJ2-4; cdr3_aa: CASSLERGRNIQYF; cdr3_nt: TGTGCCAGCAGCTTAGAAAGGGGGCGGAACATTCAGTACTTC
v_call: TRBV28; clone_size: -; d_call: -; j_call: TRBJ1-2; cdr3_aa: CASRGGPITGYTF; cdr3_nt: TGTGCCAGCAGGGGAGGGCCGATCACTGGCTACACCTTC
v_call: TRBV6-1; clone_size: few; d_call: TRBD2; j_call: TRBJ2-7; cdr3_aa: CASRGLNLYEQYF; cdr3_nt: TGTGCCAGCAGGGGACTAAATCTCTACGAGCAGTACTTC
v_call: TRBV4-2; clone_size: -; d_call: -; j_call: TRBJ2-7; cdr3_aa: CASSPWGASYEQYF; cdr3_nt: TGTGCCAGCAGCCCCTGGGGCGCGTCCTACGAGCAGTACTTC
v_call: TRBV28; clone_size: -; d_call: TRBD1; j_call: TRBJ2-2; cdr3_aa: CASSPGQGSYTGELFF; cdr3_nt: TGTGCCAGCAGTCCGGGACAGGGGAGTTACACCGGGGAGCTGTTTTTT
v_call: TRBV5-1; clone_size: -; d_call: -; j_call: TRBJ1-4; cdr3_aa: CASSLANGEKLFF; cdr3_nt: TGCGCCAGCAGCTTGGCCAACGGTGAAAAACTGTTTTTT
v_call: TRBV10-3; clone_size: -; d_call: -; j_call: TRBJ2-1; cdr3_aa: CAIRATGGKGYNEQFF; cdr3_nt: TGTGCCATCAGAGCGACAGGAGGAAAAGGGTACAATGAGCAGTTCTTC
v_call: TRBV7-6; clone_size: -; d_call: TRBD1; j_call: TRBJ1-2; cdr3_aa: CASSLEDRPPSRGYTF; cdr3_nt: TGTGCCAGCAGCTTAGAGGACAGGCCCCCATCTAGAGGCTACACCTTC
v_call: TRBV7-9; clone_size: -; d_call: TRBD1; j_call: TRBJ1-2; cdr3_aa: CASSLGQGNYGYTF; cdr3_nt: TGTGCCAGCAGCCTCGGACAGGGCAACTATGGCTACACCTTC
v_call: TRBV27; clone_size: -; d_call: -; j_call: TRBJ1-5; cdr3_aa: CASRFVFRGGNQPQHF; cdr3_nt: TGTGCCAGCCGATTCGTCTTCAGGGGCGGCAATCAGCCCCAGCATTTT
v_call: TRBV4-2; clone_size: -; d_call: TRBD2; j_call: TRBJ2-4; cdr3_aa: CASSRETAGGSPNKNIQYF; cdr3_nt: TGTGCCAGCAGCCGCGAGACTGCGGGGGGAAGCCCGAACAAAAACATTCAGTACTTC